Below, one T cell receptor (beta chain) is given with its context. The antigen remains undetermined. These data come from a study of PD-1 blockade in classical Hodgkin lymphoma. Study-level points and caveats: In newly diagnosed patients, baseline TCR diversity was reportedly below that of healthy donors. There remain no defined causes for the repertoire differences, which possibly reflect disease activity or prior therapy.

Using immunoSEQ multiplex PCR, the repertoire was profiled, and TCRdb retains in-frame clones only, with some absent. The table has 15,000 to 17,000 clones, about 86% seen once. The CDR3 loop spans 18 amino acids. V lost 1 base and J lost 0, with 15 bases in between. In germline, CDR1 is SGHVS, CDR2 FNYEAQ. Sample time point: newly diagnosed, previously untreated cHL patient sample. Thawed PBMCs yielded CD4+ T cells through magnetic negative selection. Peripheral samples used as comparators were newly diagnosed, untreated classical Hodgkin lymphoma PBMCs. This chain links TRBV7-6 with TRBJ2-2; the D gene is possibly TRBD2 (7 bases). The sequenced sample consisted of CD4+ T cells from blood. The sequence derives from a human donor with classical Hodgkin lymphoma. The CDR3 loop reads CASSLGVGGPSNTGELFF. The DNA for the CDR3 is TGTGCCAGCAGCTTAGGCGTCGGGGGGCCTTCGAACACCGGGGAGCTGTTTTTT.